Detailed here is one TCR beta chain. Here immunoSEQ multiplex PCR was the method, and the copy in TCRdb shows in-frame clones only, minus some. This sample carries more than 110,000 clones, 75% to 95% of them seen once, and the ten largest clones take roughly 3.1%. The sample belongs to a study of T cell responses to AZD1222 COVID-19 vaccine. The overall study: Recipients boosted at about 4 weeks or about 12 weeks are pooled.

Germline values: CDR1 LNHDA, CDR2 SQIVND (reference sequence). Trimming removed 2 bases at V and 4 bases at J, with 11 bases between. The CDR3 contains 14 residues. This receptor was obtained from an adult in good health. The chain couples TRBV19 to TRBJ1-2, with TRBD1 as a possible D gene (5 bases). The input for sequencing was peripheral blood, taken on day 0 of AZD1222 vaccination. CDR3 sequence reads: CASSIWGNGYGYTF. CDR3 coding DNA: TGTGCCAGTAGTATATGGGGGAATGGCTATGGCTACACCTTC.